Listed here are 9 T cell receptor beta chains from one sample, sequenced in a study of T cell responses to AZD1222 COVID-19 vaccine. The table came from immunoSEQ multiplex PCR; TCRdb's copy has only in-frame clones and leaves some out. This sample carries 140,000 to 150,000 clones, 85% to 95% of them seen once, and the ten largest clones take 12%. The sample consisted of peripheral blood, taken after recovery from COVID-19. Receptors originate from an adult who had recovered from COVID-19.

The chain's CDR3 is CASSLRTGNTGELFF. In nucleotides, the CDR3 is TGTGCCAGCAGCCTGAGGACAGGGAACACCGGGGAGCTGTTTTTT. The chain recombines TRBV3-1 (or the pseudogene TRBV3-2) with TRBJ2-2; 7 nucleotides agree with TRBD1. The CDR3 sequence is 15 residues long. Trimming took 4 bases from V and 1 from J; bases not matched to a gene: 3. Germline assignment: CDR1 LGHDT and CDR2 YNNKEL (reference sequence).

The rearrangement uses TRBV11-2 and TRBJ1-5; no reliable D call. Germline loops: CDR1 SGHAT, CDR2 FQNNGV. The CDR3 totals 13 residues. V was cut by 0 bases and J by 7 bases, with 7 bases left in between. Here the CDR3 DNA reads TGTGCCAGCAGCTTAGACGTCGGCCAGCCCCAGCATTTT. This encodes CASSLDVGQPQHF.

CDR3 DNA: TGTGCCACCAGTGAGGCAGCTCCGCGGGAGACCCAGTACTTC. Protein: CATSEAAPRETQYF. The genes are TRBV24-1 and TRBJ2-5; D is unclear. CDR1 KGHDR and CDR2 SFDVKD come from the germline V gene. V was trimmed by 4 bases and J by 5 bases, leaving 13 bases between them. This CDR3 region has 14 residues.

This clone has just one count. CDR3 sequence reads: CAWTHSAVEEKLFF. The CDR3 nucleotides read TGTGCCTGGACCCACAGCGCGGTGGAAGAAAAACTGTTTTTT. This rearrangement joins TRBV30 to TRBJ1-4, with D unclear. Germline V lookup: CDR1 GTSNPN, CDR2 SVGIG (reference sequence). Trimming left V 4 bases short and J 8 bases short, with 17 bases between. The CDR3 is 14 residues long.

Comments on this clone: Distinct nucleotide sequences in the sample also encode this CDR3. The genes are TRBV6-1 and TRBJ2-3; D is unclear. The CDR3 loop spans 11 amino acids. CDR1 is MNHNS and CDR2 is SASEGT in the germline V gene. Trimming shortened V by 3 bases and J by 4 bases, and 2 bases separated the two germline ends. Here the CDR3 DNA reads TGTGCCAGCAGTGAGGCAGATACGCAGTATTTT. Residues: CASSEADTQYF.

V is TRBV4-2 and J is TRBJ1-3, with a possible D match to TRBD1 (5 bases). Germline CDR1 and CDR2: LGHNA and YNFKEQ. V was trimmed by 0 bases and J by 1 base, leaving 7 bases between them. This CDR3 contains 15 residues. DNA for the CDR3: TGTGCCAGCAGCCAAGACAGGGCGTCTGGAAACACCATATATTTT. It yields the protein CASSQDRASGNTIYF.

The V call is TRBV24-1, the J call TRBJ1-2; 8 bases map to TRBD1. The CDR3 has 15 residues. CDR1 and CDR2 from the germline V gene are KGHDR and SFDVKD. V shed 5 bases, J shed 4 bases, and the junction held 8 bases outside the gene matches. This chain's CDR3 is CATSAVGQGGYGYTF. DNA for the CDR3: TGTGCCACCAGTGCGGTAGGACAGGGCGGCTATGGCTACACCTTC.

The chain's CDR3 is CASSLATPNTEAFF. The CDR3 DNA reads as TGTGCCAGCAGCTTAGCCACACCGAACACTGAAGCTTTCTTT. This rearrangement joins TRBV7-6 to TRBJ1-1; D is ambiguous. V was trimmed by 0 bases and J by 1 base, leaving 6 bases between them. The CDR3 contains 14 residues. In germline, CDR1 is SGHVS, CDR2 FNYEAQ.

The chain carries TRBV2 and TRBJ1-3, with 7 bases aligning to TRBD1. The CDR3 has 12 residues. V lost 6 bases and J lost 16; bases outside the gene matches: 12. CDR1 is SNHLY and CDR2 is FYNNEI in the germline V gene. The CDR3, as DNA: TGTGCCAGCAGCCAAGTCCAGGGGGAAAGGTATTTT. Protein product: CASSQVQGERYF.